These 2 T cell receptor beta chains originate from one sample sequenced in a study of shared clonotypes between healthy human individuals. Measured with immunoSEQ multiplex PCR; TCRdb has only the in-frame clones, and not every one. The table records 110,000 or so clones, around two thirds of them present only once. The sample was memory CD8+ T cells sorted from blood. As to subset: CD45RO+ cells pooled with CCR7-negative TemRA cells. Every receptor here comes from a woman aged 30 to 39 in good health.

There are many counts of this clone. Other DNA sequences from this sample encode an identical CDR3 as well. The CDR3 DNA follows: TGTGCCAGCAGCCCAAGGGGCGGGAGCTCCTACAATGAGCAGTTCTTC. Translating it yields CASSPRGGSSYNEQFF. V and J are TRBV7-9 and TRBJ2-1; TRBD2 matches 7 bases. The junction had 7 bases not matched to a gene; V was cut back by 5 bases and J by 0 bases. This CDR3 comprises 16 residues. The V gene's germline CDR1 is SEHNR and CDR2 FQNEAQ (reference sequence). The full variable domain, its missing parts supplied by reference TRBV7-9 and TRBJ2-1, is DTGVSQNPRHKITKRGQNVTFRCDPISEHNRLYWYRQTLGQGPEFLTYFQNEAQLEKSRLLSDRFSAERPKGSFSTLEIQRTEQGDSAMYLCASSPRGGSSYNEQFFGPGTRLTVL.

This clone was seen just once. The genes are TRBV9 and TRBJ2-1; no clear D gene. This CDR3 contains 14 residues. The germline CDR1 and CDR2 sequences are SGDLS and YYNGEE. The V end was cut by 4 bases, the J end by 5 bases, with 13 bases between. Here the CDR3 reads CASSLRSENNEQFF. The CDR3 nucleotides read TGTGCCAGCAGCCTCCGGTCCGAAAACAATGAGCAGTTCTTC.